The rows below give T cell receptor beta chains drawn from one sample of a study of beta chain features in type 1 diabetes. The repertoire was sequenced with immunoSEQ multiplex PCR; TCRdb's copy has only in-frame clones and lacks some. The sample yields under 900,000 clones, roughly a sixth seen once. Sequenced: naive CD4+ T cells from blood. Receptor source: a woman between 18 and 30 years old in good health. The CDR3 runs from the conserved cysteine through the conserved F or W. The D gene is left open where the match is weak. Not all rows give a size; the values are once, few, many and, for expanded clones, a class.

TRBV11-1	few	-	TRBJ2-7	CASSHSPGPYEQYF	TGTGCCAGCAGCCATAGTCCGGGTCCCTACGAGCAGTACTTC
TRBV7-9	few	-	TRBJ2-6	CASSSDSGANVLTF	TGTGCCAGCAGCTCAGACTCTGGGGCCAACGTCCTGACTTTC
TRBV28	-	TRBD1	TRBJ1-5	CASSGSTGIRALQPQHF	TGTGCCAGCAGTGGATCGACAGGGATCCGTGCTTTACAGCCCCAGCATTTT
TRBV28	-	TRBD1	TRBJ1-2	CASRRPGTGFDYGYTF	TGTGCCAGCAGGCGACCCGGGACAGGGTTTGACTATGGCTACACCTTC
TRBV9	few	-	TRBJ1-2	CASSVATGNYGYTF	TGTGCCAGCAGCGTAGCTACGGGTAACTATGGCTACACCTTC
TRBV7-9	-	TRBD1	TRBJ1-5	CASSLGQGTDQPQHF	TGTGCCAGCAGCTTAGGACAGGGTACCGATCAGCCCCAGCATTTT
TRBV28	-	-	TRBJ1-2	CASSTRGLRSSIVGYTF	TGTGCCAGCAGCACAAGGGGCCTCAGGAGTTCGATTGTTGGCTACACCTTC
TRBV7-2	few	-	TRBJ2-3	CASSLAPSFGDTQYF	TGTGCCAGCAGCTTAGCGCCGAGTTTTGGAGATACGCAGTATTTT
TRBV28	-	-	TRBJ2-3	CASRGNTDTQYF	TGTGCCAGTCGGGGAAACACAGATACGCAGTATTTT
TRBV5-4	few	TRBD2	TRBJ2-5	CASKAGGQETQYF	TGTGCCAGCAAAGCGGGAGGTCAAGAGACCCAGTACTTC
TRBV6-6	few	TRBD2	TRBJ2-5	CASSSGGETQYF	TGTGCCAGCAGTTCGGGGGGGGAGACCCAGTACTTC
TRBV28	-	-	TRBJ1-4	CASRGVGGNNEKLFF	TGTGCCAGCAGGGGGGTCGGGGGGAATAATGAAAAACTGTTTTTT
TRBV19	-	-	TRBJ2-3	CASSMADASTDTQYF	TGTGCCAGTAGTATGGCAGACGCTAGCACAGATACGCAGTATTTT
TRBV28	-	-	TRBJ1-2	CASRDRSYGYTF	TGTGCCAGTAGAGACAGATCCTATGGCTACACCTTC
TRBV6-5	few	-	TRBJ2-6	CASSYSINSGANVLTF	TGTGCCAGCAGTTACTCGATCAACTCTGGGGCCAACGTCCTGACTTTC
TRBV5-1	few	-	TRBJ1-5	CASSLSGTSNQPQHF	TGCGCCAGCAGTTTGTCGGGGACGAGCAATCAGCCCCAGCATTTT
TRBV7-9	-	TRBD1	TRBJ2-5	CASSFGQGAGETQYF	TGTGCCAGCAGTTTTGGACAGGGGGCCGGGGAGACCCAGTACTTC
TRBV7-2	few	-	TRBJ2-2	CASSLRQNTGELFF	TGTGCCAGCAGCTTGCGGCAGAACACCGGGGAGCTGTTTTTT
TRBV6-1	few	-	TRBJ1-5	CASSERQGHSNQPQHF	TGTGCCAGCAGTGAAAGGCAGGGACATAGCAATCAGCCCCAGCATTTT
TRBV4-3	few	TRBD1	TRBJ1-2	CASSQETGVSLNYGYTF	TGCGCCAGCAGCCAGGAGACAGGGGTTTCTTTAAACTATGGCTACACCTTC
TRBV5-1	-	TRBD1	TRBJ2-2	CASSLGGQGTGELFF	TGCGCCAGCAGCCTAGGCGGACAGGGGACCGGGGAGCTGTTTTTT
TRBV7-2	few	TRBD1	TRBJ2-2	CASSRTGGLTGELFF	TGTGCCAGCAGCCGGACAGGGGGTCTTACCGGGGAGCTGTTTTTT
TRBV6-5	-	-	TRBJ2-2	CASKNTGELFF	TGTGCCAGCAAAAATACCGGGGAGCTGTTTTTT
TRBV5-6	-	-	TRBJ2-7	CASSLTGFEQYF	TGTGCCAGCAGCTTAACAGGGTTCGAGCAGTACTTC
TRBV7-9	-	-	TRBJ1-2	CASSPQGPYGYTF	TGTGCCAGCAGCCCACAGGGCCCCTATGGCTACACCTTC
TRBV7-2	few	TRBD2	TRBJ2-3	CASSPRGLAGVLGYF	TGTGCCAGCAGCCCCCGCGGACTAGCGGGAGTCCTAGGATATTTT
TRBV4-1	few	TRBD1	TRBJ1-2	CASSQDRTGYGYTF	TGCGCCAGCAGCCAAGACCGGACAGGCTATGGCTACACCTTC
TRBV5-1	-	TRBD2	TRBJ2-5	CASSSVLAAQETQYF	TGCGCCAGCAGCTCCGTACTAGCGGCCCAAGAGACCCAGTACTTC
TRBV14	-	TRBD2	TRBJ2-7	CASSQVGLAGVREQYF	TGTGCCAGCAGCCAAGTGGGACTAGCGGGAGTCAGGGAGCAGTACTTC
TRBV28	-	-	TRBJ2-2	CASSLGDRHTGELFF	TGTGCCAGCAGTTTAGGAGACAGACACACCGGGGAGCTGTTTTTT
TRBV20-1	-	-	TRBJ2-1	CSASYGNEQFF	TGCAGTGCTAGTTACGGCAATGAGCAGTTCTTC
TRBV7-9	few	-	TRBJ1-2	CASSRGRTRVYGYTF	TGTGCCAGCAGCCGAGGGAGGACAAGAGTCTATGGCTACACCTTC
TRBV6-6	few	TRBD1	TRBJ1-1	CASRKTGDTEAFF	TGTGCCAGCAGAAAGACAGGGGACACTGAAGCTTTCTTT
TRBV7-9	-	-	TRBJ1-3	CASSLRQVTGNTIYF	TGTGCCAGCAGCCTGAGGCAGGTTACCGGAAACACCATATATTTT
TRBV5-1	few	TRBD1	TRBJ2-7	CASSRQGPHTSYEQYF	TGCGCCAGCAGCCGACAGGGGCCCCATACTAGCTACGAGCAGTACTTC
TRBV2	few	-	TRBJ1-1	CACQRGSHTEAFF	TGTGCCTGCCAAAGGGGATCTCACACTGAAGCTTTCTTT
TRBV27	-	-	TRBJ1-3	CASSPYSPTLSSGNTIYF	TGTGCCAGCAGTCCCTACTCCCCGACACTATCCTCTGGAAACACCATATATTTT
TRBV29-1	-	-	TRBJ2-1	CSVEDSLGANEQFF	TGCAGCGTCGAAGACAGTCTTGGGGCCAATGAGCAGTTCTTC
TRBV7-9	few	-	TRBJ1-5	CASSLDSAANQPQHF	TGTGCCAGCAGCTTAGATTCGGCAGCTAATCAGCCCCAGCATTTT
TRBV5-1	few	TRBD2	TRBJ2-7	CASSTIAGSTYEQYF	TGCGCCAGTAGTACAATAGCGGGGTCGACCTACGAGCAGTACTTC
TRBV5-1	few	TRBD1	TRBJ2-3	CASSSDGTDPDTQYF	TGCGCCAGCAGCTCAGACGGGACAGACCCAGATACGCAGTATTTT
TRBV29-1	few	-	TRBJ1-4	CSVGGRVNEKLFF	TGCAGCGTTGGCGGTAGGGTTAATGAAAAACTGTTTTTT
TRBV7-9	-	TRBD1	TRBJ2-7	CASSQGAADYEQYF	TGTGCCAGCAGTCAGGGGGCCGCAGACTACGAGCAGTACTTC
TRBV4-3	-	-	TRBJ1-2	CASRRSLTRWTGQTYGYTF	TGCGCCAGCAGGCGAAGCCTTACACGGTGGACGGGACAAACTTATGGCTACACCTTC
TRBV2	-	-	TRBJ1-2	CASMVQINYGYTF	TGTGCCAGCATGGTTCAGATCAACTATGGCTACACCTTC
TRBV28	once	-	TRBJ2-7	CASRSLTYEQYF	TGTGCCAGCAGGAGCCTCACCTACGAGCAGTACTTC
TRBV10-3	-	-	TRBJ2-2	CAISLQGGTGELFF	TGTGCCATCAGTTTACAGGGAGGCACCGGGGAGCTGTTTTTT
TRBV16	few	-	TRBJ2-7	CASSQSSGRSYEQYF	TGTGCCAGCAGCCAATCGAGCGGACGTTCCTACGAGCAGTACTTC
TRBV25-1	-	-	TRBJ1-5	CASSEYGQPQHF	TGTGCCAGCAGTGAATACGGGCAGCCCCAGCATTTT
TRBV9	-	-	TRBJ2-7	CASSFWGNWDEQYF	TGTGCCAGCAGTTTCTGGGGGAATTGGGACGAGCAGTACTTC
TRBV11-2	-	-	TRBJ2-7	CASSLGSTSYEQYF	TGTGCCAGCAGCTTAGGATCCACGTCCTACGAGCAGTACTTC
TRBV2	-	-	TRBJ2-1	CASSVAEGSEQFF	TGTGCCAGCAGTGTGGCTGAGGGTAGCGAGCAGTTCTTC
TRBV5-8	-	-	TRBJ2-3	CASSVYSSTDTQYF	TGTGCCAGCAGCGTGTACTCGAGCACAGATACGCAGTATTTT